Listed below are T cell receptor beta chains from one sample, sequenced in a study of identifying expanded T cells in peripheral blood. Libraries were prepared by immunoSEQ multiplex PCR; TCRdb keeps only in-frame clonotypes and omits some of them. The sample has about 100,000 clones; 88% are singletons. The sequencing input was blood. The receptors here all came from a person aged 18 to 70 in good health. Both conserved end residues are part of each CDR3. The D gene is left open where the match is weak. Where a row states a size, it is once, few, many or the class of an expanded clone; other rows omit it.

D gene: .; J gene: TRBJ1-5; V gene: TRBV5-1; clone size: .; CDR3 protein: CASSLEGIDQPQHF; CDR3 DNA: TGCGCCAGCAGCTTGGAGGGTATCGATCAGCCCCAGCATTTT
D gene: .; J gene: TRBJ1-2; V gene: TRBV29-1; clone size: .; CDR3 protein: CSADPGVDYGYTF; CDR3 DNA: TGCAGCGCAGACCCGGGTGTCGACTATGGCTACACCTTC
D gene: TRBD1; J gene: TRBJ1-3; V gene: TRBV5-1; clone size: .; CDR3 protein: CASSRTGAISSGNTIYF; CDR3 DNA: TGCGCCAGCAGCCGGACAGGGGCCATCAGCTCTGGAAACACCATATATTTT
D gene: .; J gene: TRBJ2-3; V gene: TRBV19; clone size: few; CDR3 protein: CATAGTDTQYF; CDR3 DNA: TGTGCCACCGCGGGCACAGATACGCAGTATTTT
D gene: .; J gene: TRBJ1-2; V gene: TRBV28; clone size: .; CDR3 protein: CASRVGEDIGYTF; CDR3 DNA: TGTGCCAGCAGGGTGGGGGAAGATATTGGCTACACCTTC
D gene: .; J gene: TRBJ1-1; V gene: TRBV9; clone size: .; CDR3 protein: CASSGGTMNTEAFF; CDR3 DNA: TGTGCCAGCAGCGGCGGGACCATGAACACTGAAGCTTTCTTT
D gene: .; J gene: TRBJ1-5; V gene: TRBV25-1; clone size: .; CDR3 protein: CDVKGENQPQHF; CDR3 DNA: TGCGACGTCAAAGGGGAAAATCAGCCCCAGCATTTT
D gene: .; J gene: TRBJ1-3; V gene: TRBV18; clone size: .; CDR3 protein: CASSPAGLSGNTIYF; CDR3 DNA: TGTGCCAGCTCACCTGCAGGACTGTCTGGAAACACCATATATTTT
D gene: .; J gene: TRBJ2-7; V gene: TRBV11-2; clone size: .; CDR3 protein: CASEKDSQRYYEQYF; CDR3 DNA: TGTGCCAGCGAAAAGGACTCGCAAAGGTACTACGAGCAGTACTTC
D gene: TRBD1; J gene: TRBJ1-1; V gene: TRBV13; clone size: .; CDR3 protein: CASSSKQTTGRTEAFF; CDR3 DNA: TGTGCCAGCAGCTCAAAACAAACGACAGGGAGGACTGAAGCTTTCTTT
D gene: .; J gene: TRBJ1-1; V gene: TRBV12-5; clone size: few; CDR3 protein: CASGLSPTEAFF; CDR3 DNA: TGTGCTAGTGGTTTGTCCCCCACTGAAGCTTTCTTT
D gene: TRBD1; J gene: TRBJ2-7; V gene: TRBV2; clone size: .; CDR3 protein: CASSAQGRGIHEQYF; CDR3 DNA: TGTGCCAGCAGTGCTCAGGGCAGGGGGATCCACGAGCAGTACTTC
D gene: .; J gene: TRBJ1-4; V gene: TRBV30; clone size: .; CDR3 protein: CALRLGGPGEKLFF; CDR3 DNA: TGTGCCTTACGCCTCGGGGGGCCGGGAGAAAAACTGTTTTTT
D gene: TRBD2; J gene: TRBJ2-7; V gene: TRBV15; clone size: .; CDR3 protein: CATSRDLLGLAQNEQYF; CDR3 DNA: TGTGCCACCAGCAGAGATCTGCTGGGACTAGCGCAAAACGAGCAGTACTTC
D gene: TRBD1; J gene: TRBJ1-5; V gene: TRBV2; clone size: once; CDR3 protein: CASSEPGTVDSNQPQHF; CDR3 DNA: TGTGCCAGCAGTGAACCCGGGACAGTAGATAGCAATCAGCCCCAGCATTTT
D gene: .; J gene: TRBJ2-7; V gene: TRBV29-1; clone size: .; CDR3 protein: CSVGKGSEQYF; CDR3 DNA: TGCAGCGTTGGTAAAGGGTCCGAGCAGTACTTC
D gene: .; J gene: TRBJ1-4; V gene: TRBV27; clone size: .; CDR3 protein: CASSLRGDNEKLFF; CDR3 DNA: TGTGCCAGCAGTCTAAGGGGGGATAATGAAAAACTGTTTTTT
D gene: .; J gene: TRBJ1-4; V gene: TRBV4-1; clone size: .; CDR3 protein: CASSQVSQLNEKLFF; CDR3 DNA: TGCGCCAGCAGCCAAGTCTCACAGTTAAATGAAAAACTGTTTTTT
D gene: .; J gene: TRBJ2-3; V gene: TRBV5-4; clone size: .; CDR3 protein: CASSSWQGGADTQYF; CDR3 DNA: TGTGCCAGCAGCTCCTGGCAGGGTGGCGCAGATACGCAGTATTTT
D gene: .; J gene: TRBJ1-2; V gene: TRBV7-2; clone size: .; CDR3 protein: CASSGDTPGGYTF; CDR3 DNA: TGTGCCAGCAGCGGGGACACCCCAGGGGGCTACACCTTC
D gene: TRBD1; J gene: TRBJ1-2; V gene: TRBV30; clone size: .; CDR3 protein: CAWKLGAGGNLGYGYTF; CDR3 DNA: TGTGCCTGGAAATTAGGCGCAGGGGGCAACCTCGGCTATGGCTACACCTTC
D gene: .; J gene: TRBJ2-1; V gene: TRBV7-8; clone size: .; CDR3 protein: CASSLQGNEQFF; CDR3 DNA: TGTGCCAGCAGCTTACAGGGTAATGAGCAGTTCTTC
D gene: TRBD2; J gene: TRBJ2-3; V gene: TRBV4-1; clone size: .; CDR3 protein: CASSRTSGGAEDTQYF; CDR3 DNA: TGCGCCAGCAGCCGGACTAGCGGGGGGGCCGAAGATACGCAGTATTTT